This paragraph reports one T cell receptor beta chain. Its specific antigen is unknown. No base qualities exist here, and no much larger clone lies one base off it. The trial excluded patients who had a history of autoimmune disease or were on systemic immunosuppression. Peripheral blood for TCR sequencing was collected from all dose cohorts at baseline, on cycle 4 day 1, and on cycle 7 day 1. The samples were drawn from a first-in-human, open-label, multicenter phase I dose-escalation trial of ivuxolimab. Adults with locally advanced or metastatic melanoma, renal cell, hepatocellular, or head and neck squamous cell carcinoma were enrolled in the trial. CD4+ and CD8+ T cells were sorted separately from peripheral blood before TCR sequencing. This entry comes from a study of OX40 agonist ivuxolimab in advanced cancers. For the study in its entirety: Ivuxolimab was a fully human IgG2 agonistic monoclonal antibody targeting the costimulatory receptor OX40 (CD134). Intravenous ivuxolimab was administered to patients every 2 weeks at six dose levels: 0.01, 0.1, 0.3, 1.5, 3 and 10 mg/kg. Among the 50 to 55 dose-escalation patients, some 20 had hepatocellular carcinoma, 15 or so melanoma, 9 renal cell carcinoma and 9 head and neck cancer. The dose-escalation cohort was about 87% male with a mean age of around 62 years, ranging from roughly 23 to 90. Prior anti-PD-1, anti-PD-L1 or anti-CTLA-4 therapy was permitted, and checkpoint inhibitors had been received by under 50% of dose-escalation patients. Three dose-escalation patients achieved partial responses, one with hepatocellular carcinoma and two with cutaneous melanoma. Peripheral TCRbeta sequencing was intended to test whether TCR sequence diversity was altered and clonal T-cell expansion was caused by ivuxolimab. The paper describes the monotherapy dose-escalation part (N of about 50 patients) of the phase I trial of ivuxolimab. The paper as a whole reports these results and caveats: Which antigens the clonally expanded peripheral T cells were specific for was not determined. At doses from 0.1 to 3.0 mg/kg, clonal expansion was seen in both CD4+ and CD8+ blood T cells between baseline and week 6. Low levels of normalized T-cell clonal expansion were also seen in some patients who did not respond. In partial responders in the 0.1-3.0 mg/kg groups, normalized peripheral clonal expansion was found to be among the lowest, especially among CD8+ T cells. After ivuxolimab, more expanded clones were found on average in CD8+ T cells than in CD4+ T cells.

There are 11 amino acids in the CDR3, from cysteine to phenylalanine inclusive. The CDR3 DNA has 33 bases and is translated from base 1. CDR1 SQVTM and CDR2 ANQGSEA are derived from the germline V gene. For sequencing of the TCRbeta CDR3 region, genomic DNA was extracted from the sorted cells. TCRbeta CDR3 regions were sequenced using the immunoSEQ Assay. TCRdb re-hosts the immuneACCESS table, in-frame sequences only. Its copies lack some clones; in the studies checked, an unresolved V gene accounts for under half of them, and the cause for the rest is not known. The sample contains tens of thousands of clones, 65% to 90% of them found a single time. Together, the top ten hold 0.5% to 0.55% of the sample.

The receptor was derived from an adult with an advanced solid tumor such as melanoma, head and neck, liver or kidney cancer. The sample in question was CD4+ or CD8+ T cells sorted from blood, obtained in a trial of the OX40 agonist ivuxolimab. This receptor chain uses TRBV29-1 and TRBJ1-2; 7 bases in the junction line up with TRBD1. CDR3 sequence: CSAGDSYGYTF. DNA sequence: TGCAGTGCCGGGGACAGCTATGGCTACACCTTC. With all but the CDR3 taken from the reference TRBV29-1 and TRBJ1-2 genes, the full variable domain is: SAVISQKPSRDICQRGTSLTIQCQVDSQVTMMFWYRQQPGQSLTLIATANQGSEATYESGFVIDKFPISRPNLTFSTLTVSNMSPEDSSIYLCSAGDSYGYTFGSGTRLTVV.